This TCR beta chain was obtained from a study of OX40 agonist ivuxolimab in advanced cancers. On the study more broadly: The patients received ivuxolimab by intravenous route every 2 weeks at 0.01 to 10 mg/kg. Three patients had partial responses: one hepatocellular carcinoma, two cutaneous melanoma. Study findings and constraints: The average count of expanded clones was higher among CD8+ T cells than among CD4+.

The CDR3 has 13 residues. The V and J ends lost 2 bases and 9 bases respectively, with 8 bases between them. The germline CDR1 and CDR2 sequences are SEHNR and FQNEAQ (reference sequence). The assay was immunoSEQ multiplex PCR, and TCRdb's table has in-frame clones only and misses some. This sample yields under 55,000 clones, of which roughly 91% are seen a single time; around 25% belongs to the top ten. Individuals having autoimmune disease history or systemic immunosuppression were not enrolled. This clone occurred once. Antigen specificity is unknown. The V call is TRBV7-9, the J call TRBJ1-6; tentative D call: TRBD1 (5 bases). Sequences were derived from CD4+ or CD8+ T cells sorted from blood, sampled in a trial of the OX40 agonist ivuxolimab. This receptor was taken from an adult with an advanced solid tumor such as melanoma, head and neck, liver or kidney cancer. Written as DNA, the CDR3 is TGTGCCAGCAGCTTACAGGGCGGTTCACCCCTCCACTTT. Amino acids: CASSLQGGSPLHF.